A selection of T cell receptor beta chains follows, all from one sample in a study of shared clonotypes between healthy human individuals. Here immunoSEQ multiplex PCR was the method, and the copy in TCRdb shows in-frame clones only, minus some. The table includes about 800,000 clones, about 97% detected once. Sequenced material: naive CD8+ T cells sorted from blood. Receptor source: a young man in good health. Both conserved end residues are part of each CDR3. Fields, in order: D gene, clone size, V gene, J gene, CDR3 protein, CDR3 DNA. The D gene is left open where the match is weak. Expanded clones get a size class; other rows say once, few or many, or leave the size out.

>.|.|TRBV27|TRBJ1-1
CASGGGLGMNTEAFF
TGTGCCAGCGGGGGGGGCCTGGGGATGAACACTGAAGCTTTCTTT
>TRBD2|.|TRBV25-1|TRBJ2-1
CASSDPTSGSFSYNEQFF
TGTGCCAGCAGTGACCCAACTAGCGGGAGCTTCTCCTACAATGAGCAGTTCTTC
>.|.|TRBV7-9|TRBJ1-5
CASSQAPFDTADQPQHF
TGTGCCAGCAGCCAGGCCCCTTTTGACACGGCGGATCAGCCCCAGCATTTT
>.|.|TRBV7-3|TRBJ2-1
CASSLNSGYNEQFF
TGTGCCAGCAGCTTAAATTCAGGGTACAATGAGCAGTTCTTC
>TRBD2|.|TRBV4-3|TRBJ2-7
CASSQDPPTSGAIYEQYF
TGCGCCAGCAGCCAAGATCCCCCTACTAGCGGAGCTATCTACGAGCAGTACTTC
>.|.|TRBV29-1|TRBJ1-2
CSVEPFGRGSYGYTF
TGCAGCGTTGAGCCCTTTGGGAGGGGTAGCTATGGCTACACCTTC
>.|.|TRBV5-6|TRBJ2-4
CASSSSGGPSYF
TGTGCCAGCAGCTCCTCTGGGGGACCGTCGTACTTC
>.|.|TRBV19|TRBJ1-4
CASSVHQLTATNEKLFF
TGTGCCAGTAGTGTCCACCAATTGACAGCAACTAATGAAAAACTGTTTTTT
>.|.|TRBV28|TRBJ2-1
CASSPDSYNEQFF
TGTGCCAGCAGCCCGGACAGTTACAATGAGCAGTTCTTC
>.|once|TRBV2|TRBJ2-7
CASSEGHRDIPISYEQYF
TGTGCCAGCAGTGAGGGGCACCGGGACATACCGATCTCCTACGAGCAGTACTTC
>.|.|TRBV5-4|TRBJ2-7
CASSQGEPGTDYEQYF
TGTGCCAGCAGCCAGGGTGAGCCCGGGACTGACTACGAGCAGTACTTC
>.|.|TRBV5-1|TRBJ2-7
CASSLYPSVLYEQYF
TGCGCCAGCAGCTTGTACCCCTCCGTATTATACGAGCAGTACTTC
>TRBD1|once|TRBV2|TRBJ1-1
CASSAGGQAEAFF
TGTGCCAGCAGTGCAGGGGGTCAGGCTGAAGCTTTCTTT
>TRBD2|.|TRBV11-2|TRBJ2-7
CASSSSLAGVDYEQYF
TGTGCCAGCAGCTCGTCGCTAGCGGGAGTTGACTACGAGCAGTACTTC
>.|.|TRBV4-3|TRBJ2-7
CASSQDWQGREQYF
TGCGCCAGCAGCCAAGATTGGCAGGGTCGCGAGCAGTACTTC
>.|.|TRBV29-1|TRBJ1-2
CSVAGRGYTF
TGCAGCGTTGCGGGGCGTGGCTACACCTTC
>.|.|TRBV2|TRBJ2-7
CASSEALTNTWEMIREQYF
TGTGCCAGCAGTGAAGCGCTCACCAACACGTGGGAGATGATTCGGGAGCAGTACTTC
>TRBD2|once|TRBV4-1|TRBJ2-4
CASSQGWPGGIRYF
TGCGCCAGCAGCCAAGGGTGGCCGGGGGGGATCCGGTACTTC
>.|.|TRBV28|TRBJ2-7
CASSSRTVFYEQYF
TGTGCCAGCAGTTCCCGGACAGTCTTCTACGAGCAGTACTTC
>.|.|TRBV7-2|TRBJ2-7
CASSLFQGHEQYF
TGTGCCAGCAGCCTTTTTCAGGGCCACGAGCAGTACTTC
>.|few|TRBV7-3|TRBJ2-7
CASSLSAGAYEQYF
TGTGCCAGCAGCTTATCAGCAGGGGCCTACGAGCAGTACTTC
>TRBD1|once|TRBV2|TRBJ2-6
CASSQDRDLGSGANVLTF
TGTGCCAGCAGCCAGGACAGGGACCTAGGTTCTGGGGCCAACGTCCTGACTTTC
>TRBD2|once|TRBV11-2|TRBJ2-7
CASSFSGDPYEQYF
TGTGCCAGCAGCTTTAGCGGGGATCCCTACGAGCAGTACTTC
>.|.|TRBV28|TRBJ1-2
CASSLFSGQGYTF
TGTGCCAGCAGTTTATTTTCAGGACAGGGCTACACCTTC
>.|.|TRBV14|TRBJ1-2
CASSPRAAQIGYTF
TGTGCCAGCAGCCCCCGGGCAGCCCAGATTGGCTACACCTTC
>.|.|TRBV6-1|TRBJ1-1
CASSGRNAVENTEAFF
TGTGCCAGCAGTGGACGAAATGCAGTAGAGAACACTGAAGCTTTCTTT
>TRBD2|.|TRBV27|TRBJ2-2
CASSPGTTLTGELFF
TGTGCCAGCAGTCCGGGGACTACCTTAACCGGGGAGCTGTTTTTT
>TRBD2|.|TRBV6-6|TRBJ2-1
CASSYKRESLDEQFF
TGTGCCAGCAGTTACAAGCGGGAGTCACTCGATGAGCAGTTCTTC
>TRBD1|.|TRBV6-6|TRBJ1-5
CASSGTDNQPQHF
TGTGCCAGCAGCGGGACAGACAATCAGCCCCAGCATTTT
>TRBD1|.|TRBV6-5|TRBJ1-4
CASSLQGGNEKLFF
TGTGCCAGCAGTTTACAGGGGGGGAATGAAAAACTGTTTTTT
>.|.|TRBV5-1|TRBJ2-5
CASSLVDRLQETQYF
TGCGCCAGCAGCCTTGTTGACAGGCTCCAAGAGACCCAGTACTTC
>TRBD1|.|TRBV7-6|TRBJ2-7
CASSQLSRHRTGESYEQYF
TGTGCCAGCAGCCAATTATCGCGGCACCGGACAGGGGAATCTTACGAGCAGTACTTC
>.|.|TRBV4-1|TRBJ1-1
CASSQVGRGREMGEAFF
TGCGCCAGCAGCCAAGTAGGCAGGGGCAGGGAAATGGGGGAAGCTTTCTTT
>TRBD2|.|TRBV9|TRBJ2-1
CASSPPLSGTSGRPNEQFF
TGTGCCAGCAGCCCCCCCTTATCCGGGACTAGCGGGAGGCCCAATGAGCAGTTCTTC
>.|.|TRBV23-1|TRBJ2-1
CASSQQGSRAYNEQFF
TGCGCCAGCAGTCAACAGGGTTCGCGGGCCTACAATGAGCAGTTCTTC
>TRBD2|.|TRBV27|TRBJ2-1
CASSPRLARTYNEQFF
TGTGCCAGCAGTCCCCGACTAGCGAGGACTTACAATGAGCAGTTCTTC
>.|.|TRBV13|TRBJ1-5
CASSLGHTNQPQHF
TGTGCCAGCAGCTTGGGACATACCAATCAGCCCCAGCATTTT
>.|.|TRBV10-3|TRBJ2-3
CAISELSVDGDTQYF
TGTGCCATCAGTGAGTTATCTGTTGACGGTGATACGCAGTATTTT
>TRBD1|.|TRBV27|TRBJ2-5
CASSLLSGTVQETQYF
TGTGCCAGCAGTTTATTGTCCGGGACAGTCCAAGAGACCCAGTACTTC
>.|.|TRBV18|TRBJ2-3
CASSRTDTQYF
TGTGCCAGCTCCCGCACAGATACGCAGTATTTT
>.|few|TRBV12-2|TRBJ2-2
CASRFSASGYTGELFF
TGTGCAAGTCGCTTTTCGGCTAGCGGATACACCGGGGAGCTGTTTTTT
>.|.|TRBV5-1|TRBJ2-1
CASSLAGTISNEQFF
TGCGCCAGCAGCTTGGCGGGGACAATTAGTAATGAGCAGTTCTTC
>.|.|TRBV6-5|TRBJ1-1
CASSYAGVWVNTEAFF
TGTGCCAGCAGTTACGCGGGTGTTTGGGTGAACACTGAAGCTTTCTTT
>TRBD2|.|TRBV5-1|TRBJ2-1
CASSLWGGNEQFF
TGCGCCAGCAGCTTGTGGGGGGGCAATGAGCAGTTCTTC